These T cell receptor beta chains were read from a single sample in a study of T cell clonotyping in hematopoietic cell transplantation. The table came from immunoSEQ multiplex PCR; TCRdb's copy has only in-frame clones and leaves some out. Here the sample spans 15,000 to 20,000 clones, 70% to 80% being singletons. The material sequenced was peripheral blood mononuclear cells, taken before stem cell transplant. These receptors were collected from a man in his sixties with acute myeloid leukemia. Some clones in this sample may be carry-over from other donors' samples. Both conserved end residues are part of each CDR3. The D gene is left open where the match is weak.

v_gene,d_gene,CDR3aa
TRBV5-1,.,CASSLETSPGELFF
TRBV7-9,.,CASSRGLGPLNQPQHF
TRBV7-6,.,CASSLAGITEAFF
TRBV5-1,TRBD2,CASRIAGVHPGELFF
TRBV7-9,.,CASSLTGDEQYF
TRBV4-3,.,CASSQDPTGPSPLHF
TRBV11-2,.,CASSLDTVRGYTF
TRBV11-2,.,CASSLNFNWPQHF
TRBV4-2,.,CASSQAWSSGNTIYF
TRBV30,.,CAWASGADQPQHF
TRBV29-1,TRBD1,CSVDGTAYEQYF
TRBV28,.,CASSQGGGNTIYF
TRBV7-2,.,CASSFVPPGGYGYTF
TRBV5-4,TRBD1,CASSLAGTGRDEQYF
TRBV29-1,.,CSVRVLSNQPQHF
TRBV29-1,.,CSAVWSDHYEQYF
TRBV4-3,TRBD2,CASSRNIAGDYNEQFF
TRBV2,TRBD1,CASSEGQGAVEAFF
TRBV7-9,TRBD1,CASSSGTGVNEKLFF
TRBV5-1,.,CASSPDGGVNTGELFF
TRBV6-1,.,CASSDNYEQYF
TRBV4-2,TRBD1,CASSPLSTGTAYNSPLHF
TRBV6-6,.,CASIRGTGATEAFF
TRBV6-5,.,CASSLGGDGYTF
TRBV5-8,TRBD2,CASSLAAGDGLAGGNEQYF
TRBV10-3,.,CASSLGARGNTIYF
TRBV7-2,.,CASSLEQPSYGYTF
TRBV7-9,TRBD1,CASSWDRVLNSPLHF
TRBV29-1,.,CSARTGGQGEQFF